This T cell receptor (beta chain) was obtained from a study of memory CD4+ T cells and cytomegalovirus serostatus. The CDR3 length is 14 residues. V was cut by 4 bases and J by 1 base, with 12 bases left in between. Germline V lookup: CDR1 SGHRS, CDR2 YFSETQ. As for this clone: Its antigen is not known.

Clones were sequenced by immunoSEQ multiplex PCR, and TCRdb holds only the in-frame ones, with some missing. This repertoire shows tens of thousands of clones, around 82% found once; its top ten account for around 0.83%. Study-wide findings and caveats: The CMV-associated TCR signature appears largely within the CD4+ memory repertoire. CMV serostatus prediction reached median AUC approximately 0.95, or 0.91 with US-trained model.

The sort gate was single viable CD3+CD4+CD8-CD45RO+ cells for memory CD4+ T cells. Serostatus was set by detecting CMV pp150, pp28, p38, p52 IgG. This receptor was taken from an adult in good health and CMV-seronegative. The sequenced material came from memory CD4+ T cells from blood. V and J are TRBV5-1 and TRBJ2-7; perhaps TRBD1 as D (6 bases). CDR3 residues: CASSQGWDSYEQYF. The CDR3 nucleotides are TGCGCCAGCAGCCAGGGGTGGGATTCCTACGAGCAGTACTTC.